Sequencing of this TCR beta chain was carried out in a study of blood T cells in healthy people across ages (dated by TCRdb to between 2015 and 2017). Some background on the complete study: Template switching captured roughly one uniquely barcoded TCR beta cDNA molecule per two T cells in model experiments. Age-related changes in TCR beta repertoire diversity were measured in the study by deep sequencing normalized with unique cDNA molecular identifiers. The donors were divided into four age groups: young (average around 16 years), middle-aged (about 39), aged (about 61) and long-lived (around 87). Using the same blood draw, the study looked at two additional independent replicas of 1 million unique cDNA reads for two donors, one aged 18 to 30 and the other aged 80 or older. Overall study outcomes, separate from this receptor: Observed TCR beta diversity per million T cells fell roughly linearly with age, and a significant reduction was already apparent by age roughly 40. Total diversity estimates from one million sequenced T cells were considered lower bounds and underestimates. Observed TCR beta diversity correlated strongly with the percentage of naive T cells measured by flow cytometry. The long-lived group showed more naive CD4+ T cells, fewer expanded clones and increased TCR diversity than the aged group, suggesting age selection. Conclusive comparison of naive and antigen-experienced compartments was prevented by the profiling of bulk unsorted PBMCs. Donor CMV infection status was unknown, potentially confounding age-related changes in expanded clonotypes.

The CDR3 starts with the cysteine, ends with the phenylalanine, and has 19 residues. Kept here is only the CDR3 DNA, which spans 57 bases and is read in frame from base 1. Donors were under 40 systemically healthy Caucasian individuals from Russia aged roughly 6 to 95 years. Ten milliliters of peripheral blood were collected from each donor into EDTA-treated Vacutainer tubes. Ficoll-Paque density-gradient centrifugation was used to isolate PBMCs, with at least 6 million per sample. Trizol reagent was used to extract total RNA from PBMCs, with at least 5 micrograms per sample. For every donor, an aliquot of PBMCs went through flow cytometry to measure the percentages of naive CD45RAhigh/CD27high T cells. Libraries were constructed by 5' RACE. The run used an Illumina HiSeq 2500. A second PCR of about 7 to 12 cycles was run with a J-beta primer mix and a sample-barcoded 5' primer. A unique molecular identifier was introduced onto each TCR beta cDNA molecule by a template-switch 5' adaptor carrying 12 random nucleotides. Each sample yielded at least 2.5 million CDR3-containing paired-end reads. All of the RNA was converted into first-strand cDNA using the Mint cDNA synthesis kit, with a TRBC-specific oligonucleotide serving as the primer. Following uracil-DNA glycosylase treatment, a first 18-cycle PCR with universal primers M1SS and BC2_uni_R was performed on all cDNA. The study's own analysis went as follows. For normalization, 1 million high-quality reads were randomly selected from each sample, with every read carrying a distinct molecular identifier. Instead of being binned into consensus sequences, reads with shared molecular identifiers were discarded. CDR3 identification, clonotype clustering and error correction used MiTCR with a Q25 quality threshold and the strictest error-elimination algorithm. A nonparametric unseen species model using Euler transformation provided a lower-bound estimate of total TCR beta diversity. TCRdb reran the public reads through fastp at Q25 and MiXCR, keeping productive beta chains. For every CDR3 protein sequence, its rows merge into one entry that carries the most common genes and DNA. These V and J calls rely on TCRdb rather than the paper's analysis. Within this sample are roughly 1,100,000 distinct CDR3 sequences, with approximately 25% of them counted one time only. Less than 0.85% of the sample belongs to the ten largest clones.

This clonotype was observed once. Its antigen remains unidentified. Per-base qualities were not stored, and no clone one base away is much larger. A further study also used this sample, focusing on T cells of mothers and their children. The second study reports: Donors were nine systemically healthy Caucasian individuals: three mothers and their six children. cDNA synthesis consumed the entire amount of extracted RNA, loaded at approximately 1.6 ug RNA in each 15 ul reaction. Sample barcodes and 2-4 random nucleotides were added via the M1S primer in the second PCR. Over 9.5 million TCR beta CDR3 reads were obtained for each mother, and 2.5 million to 3 million reads were obtained for each child. TCR recombination output is similarly shaped by thymic selection in related and unrelated pairs, with a minor effect exerted by inherited differences. Normalized repertoire overlap in related mother-child pairs was always slightly higher than in unrelated mother-child pairs, but the difference was never significant. No persistent microchimeric T cell clones were detected, at a sensitivity of around 97 clones per million clonotypes. In the study, deep NGS was used to compare the TCR beta repertoires of mothers and children, and features distinguishing related mother-child pairs from unrelated individuals were sought. On average, the children were about 12 +/- 4 years old, while the mothers were roughly 36 +/- 4 years old. After adapters were ligated using NEBNext reagents, the libraries underwent 100+100 nt paired-end sequencing on an Illumina HiSeq 2000. Mother and child libraries were prepared a month apart and sequenced in separate runs to prevent cross-contamination. Each donor had between roughly 450,000 and 2,100,000 distinct TCR beta clonotypes identified. Naive TCR beta clonotypes were estimated from low-frequency clonotypes matched to each donor's FACS-determined naive share, without sorting.

The sequence joins TRBV12-3 or TRBV12-4 to TRBJ2-5; 9 junctional bases match TRBD1. TRBJ2-1 explains the end of the DNA better; the J call may be wrong. The clonotype comes from a girl aged 2 to 10 in good health. The sequenced sample was blood. The CDR3 region has the sequence CASSSQGGQGFDSWNEQFF. The DNA sequence is as follows: TGTGCCAGCAGTTCCCAGGGGGGACAGGGCTTCGACTCTTGGAATGAGCAGTTCTTC.